The clone carrying this T cell receptor beta chain showed up many times. The target antigen is unknown. Sample time point: newly diagnosed GD, antithyroid drugs for less than 3 months. Researchers made the TCR library from RNA that was extracted from PBMCs. This sample is drawn from a study of regulatory T cells in long-lasting Graves disease. Study-wide points: Possibly, accuracy suffered from the small sample size.

Construction of TCR beta libraries relied on iRepertoire HTBI primers and on Arm-PCR targeting CDR3 regions. Via MiXCR, TCRdb re-called the multiplex PCR reads, giving one row per CDR3 protein. The sample gives roughly 500,000 distinct CDR3 sequences, roughly 14% of which show up once; about 9.1% is in the top ten. Germline CDR1 reads MNHEY; CDR2 reads SMNVEV (reference sequence). The V end lost 2 bases, the J end lost 1 base, and 16 bases lay between the germline ends. This CDR3 is 17 amino acids long. These same records also appear under a second study, on T cells in Graves' hyperthyroidism and ophthalmopathy. That paper adds: Over 18 months, lack of ophthalmopathy progression marked Graves' hyperthyroidism as stable.

The chain combines TRBV27 with TRBJ2-3; D gene unclear. The input for sequencing was peripheral blood mononuclear cells (PBMCs), taken at new diagnosis, from a patient treated with antithyroid drugs. The clonotype originates from a young man with Graves disease. The CDR3 DNA follows: TGTGCCAGCAGTTTAGAAGGGCTTGGGTTCGGCACAGATACGCAGTATTTT. This codes for CASSLEGLGFGTDTQYF.